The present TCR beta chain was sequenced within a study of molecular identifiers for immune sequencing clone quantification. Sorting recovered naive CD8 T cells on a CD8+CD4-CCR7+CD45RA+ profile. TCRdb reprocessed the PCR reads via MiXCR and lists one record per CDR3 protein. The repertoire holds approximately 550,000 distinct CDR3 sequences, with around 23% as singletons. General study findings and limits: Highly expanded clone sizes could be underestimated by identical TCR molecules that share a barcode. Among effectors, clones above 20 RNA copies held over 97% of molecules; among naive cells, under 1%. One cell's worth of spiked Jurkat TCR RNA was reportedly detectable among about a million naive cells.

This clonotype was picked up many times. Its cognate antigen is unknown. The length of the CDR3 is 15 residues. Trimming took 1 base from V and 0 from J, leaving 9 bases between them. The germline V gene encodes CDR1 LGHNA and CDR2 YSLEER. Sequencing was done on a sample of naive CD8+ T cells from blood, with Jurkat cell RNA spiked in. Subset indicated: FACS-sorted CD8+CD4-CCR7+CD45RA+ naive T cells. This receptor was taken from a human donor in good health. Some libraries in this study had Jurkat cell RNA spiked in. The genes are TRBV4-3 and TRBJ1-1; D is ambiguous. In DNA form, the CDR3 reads TGCGCCAGCAGCCAAGTGAATAGGGTGAACACTGAAGCTTTCTTT. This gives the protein CASSQVNRVNTEAFF.